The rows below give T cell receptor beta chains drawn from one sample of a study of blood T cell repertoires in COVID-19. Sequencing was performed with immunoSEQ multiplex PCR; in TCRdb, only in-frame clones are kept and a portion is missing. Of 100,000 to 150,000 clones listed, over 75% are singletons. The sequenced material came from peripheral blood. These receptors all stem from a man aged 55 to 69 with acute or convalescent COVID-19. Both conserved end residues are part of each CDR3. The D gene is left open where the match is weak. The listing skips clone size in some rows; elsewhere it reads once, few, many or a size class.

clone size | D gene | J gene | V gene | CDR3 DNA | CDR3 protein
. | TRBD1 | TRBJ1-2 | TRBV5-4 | TGTGCCACCAGATTGACAGGGAACTATGGCTACACCTTC | CATRLTGNYGYTF
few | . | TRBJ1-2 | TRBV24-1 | TGTGCCACCAGTGACGTAGACAGCTATGGCTACACCTTC | CATSDVDSYGYTF
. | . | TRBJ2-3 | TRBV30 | TGTGCCTGGAGTGGATATACCAGAACAGATACGCAGTATTTT | CAWSGYTRTDTQYF
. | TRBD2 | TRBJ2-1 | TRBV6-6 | TGTGCCAGCAGTCCGGGACTAGCTGGCGGCAGTAGGTCGGAGCAGTTCTTC | CASSPGLAGGSRSEQFF
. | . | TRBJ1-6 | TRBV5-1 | TGCGCCAGCAGCTCAACAGGGAGCAATTCACCCCTCCACTTT | CASSSTGSNSPLHF
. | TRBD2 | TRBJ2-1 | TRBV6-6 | TGTGCCAGCAGGGGACTAGACACCTACAATGAGCAGTTCTTC | CASRGLDTYNEQFF
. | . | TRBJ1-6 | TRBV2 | TGTGCCAGCAGTATACACAATTCACCCCTCCACTTT | CASSIHNSPLHF
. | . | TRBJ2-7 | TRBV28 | TGTGCCAGCAGTCCCCATCACTACGAGCAGTACTTC | CASSPHHYEQYF
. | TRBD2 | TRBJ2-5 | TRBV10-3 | TGTGCCATCAGTGAGAGGGCTAGCGGGGGCGGAGAGACCCAGTACTTC | CAISERASGGGETQYF
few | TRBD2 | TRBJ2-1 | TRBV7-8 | TGTGCCAGCAGCTTAGTTACCGGGACTAGCGGGAGAGGCAATGAGCAGTTCTTC | CASSLVTGTSGRGNEQFF
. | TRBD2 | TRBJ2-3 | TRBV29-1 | TGCAGCGTCTTGGCCCCTAGCGGCCATAGCACAGATACGCAGTATTTT | CSVLAPSGHSTDTQYF
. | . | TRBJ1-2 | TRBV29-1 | TGCAGCGTTGGGGACACAGACTATGGCTACACCTTC | CSVGDTDYGYTF
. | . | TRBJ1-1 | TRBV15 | TGTGCCACCAGCAGGGCCGCCAGGGGTGGAACTGAAGCTTTCTTT | CATSRAARGGTEAFF
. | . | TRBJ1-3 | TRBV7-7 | TGTGCCAGCAGCTTACTGGGGGCTTCTGGAAACACCATATATTTT | CASSLLGASGNTIYF
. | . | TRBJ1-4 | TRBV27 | TGTGCTAGGGAGGAGATTAATGAAAAACTGTTTTTT | CAREEINEKLFF
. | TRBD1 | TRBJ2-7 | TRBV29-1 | TGCAGCGGTTCCACAGGGGGACCACAGGACGAGCAGTACTTC | CSGSTGGPQDEQYF
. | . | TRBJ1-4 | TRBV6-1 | TGTGCCAGCAGTGAGGGCAGCCAGGGGGAAAAACTGTTTTTT | CASSEGSQGEKLFF
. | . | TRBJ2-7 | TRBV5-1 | TGCGCCAGCAGCTTGTTTGGTTCCTTACCGGGGGAGCAGTACTTC | CASSLFGSLPGEQYF
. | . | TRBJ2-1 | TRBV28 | TGTGCCAGCAGTTCCCGGGGGGCTAGCGACTACAATGAGCAGTTCTTC | CASSSRGASDYNEQFF
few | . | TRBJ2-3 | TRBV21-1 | TGTGCCAGCAGCCCTAGACAGAGCACAGATACGCAGTATTTT | CASSPRQSTDTQYF
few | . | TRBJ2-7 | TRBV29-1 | TGCAGCGCTGGGTGGAGCTCCTACGAGCAGTACTTC | CSAGWSSYEQYF
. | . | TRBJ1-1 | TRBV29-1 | TGCAGCGGATTCGGACAGATGAACACTGAAGCTTTCTTT | CSGFGQMNTEAFF
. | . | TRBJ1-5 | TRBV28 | TGTGCCAGCAGTTTGGGGGGTGTGGGCAATCAGCCCCAGCATTTT | CASSLGGVGNQPQHF
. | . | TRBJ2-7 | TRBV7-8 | TGTGCCAGCAGCTTGGAAGACACGACCGAGCAGTACTTC | CASSLEDTTEQYF
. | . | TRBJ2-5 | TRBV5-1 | TGCGCCAGCAGCTTGGGGACTTATACGGAGACCCAGTACTTC | CASSLGTYTETQYF
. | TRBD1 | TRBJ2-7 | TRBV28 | TGTGCCAGCAGTCCCGACAGGGTATCCTACGAGCAGTACTTC | CASSPDRVSYEQYF
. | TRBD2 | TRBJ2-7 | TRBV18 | TGTGCCAGCTCACGTAGCGGGAGGACTGGAGAGCAGTACTTC | CASSRSGRTGEQYF
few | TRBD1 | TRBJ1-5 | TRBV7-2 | TGTGCCAGCAGCTTAGCGGGACAGCTAAATCAGCCCCAGCATTTT | CASSLAGQLNQPQHF
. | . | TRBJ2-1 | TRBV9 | TGTGCCAGCAGCGTAGGATTTGGGCGGACAAGCTCCTACAATGAGCAGTTCTTC | CASSVGFGRTSSYNEQFF
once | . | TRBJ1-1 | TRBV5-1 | TGCGCCAGCAGCTTGGGGGGCTCAGGAACTGAAGCTTTCTTT | CASSLGGSGTEAFF
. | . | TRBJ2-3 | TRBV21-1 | TGTGCCAGGTCCGGGACTAAAGACACAGATACGCAGTATTTT | CARSGTKDTDTQYF
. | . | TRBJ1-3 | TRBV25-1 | TGTGCCAGCGGGCAGAGCTCTGGAAACACCATATATTTT | CASGQSSGNTIYF